This T cell receptor beta chain was captured by sequencing in a study of OX40 agonist ivuxolimab in advanced cancers. Study-wide background: Earlier anti-PD-1, anti-PD-L1 or anti-CTLA-4 therapy was permitted; over 35% had received some.

Study-level points and caveats: Expanded peripheral T cell antigen specificity was not determined. The average count of expanded clones was higher among CD8+ T cells than among CD4+.

In regard to this clone: Antigen unknown.

Collection of blood occurred at baseline, at cycle 4 day 1, and at cycle 7 day 1. Data came from immunoSEQ multiplex PCR; TCRdb stores just in-frame clones and leaves some out. Altogether about 61,000 clones are present, about 90% being singletons, with the ten largest covering about a quarter. Trimming took 4 bases from V and 4 from J; bases not matched to a gene: 2. This CDR3 has 15 amino acids. Germline-derived CDR1 and CDR2 are MGHDK and SYGVNS. This clonotype originated in an adult with an advanced solid tumor such as melanoma, head and neck, liver or kidney cancer. The rearrangement uses TRBV25-1 and TRBJ2-1; 12 nucleotides agree with TRBD2. Here the sequenced sample was CD4+ or CD8+ T cells sorted from blood, taken in a trial of the OX40 agonist ivuxolimab. The DNA of the CDR3 is TGTGCCAGCAGTGTTCTAGCGGGAGGGTACAATGAGCAGTTCTTC. Translating gives CASSVLAGGYNEQFF. The variable domain in full, with the rest retrieved from reference TRBV25-1 and TRBJ2-1, is EADIYQTPRYLVIGTGKKITLECSQTMGHDKMYWYQQDPGMELHLIHYSYGVNSTEKGDLSSESTVSRIRTEHFPLTLESARPSHTSQYLCASSVLAGGYNEQFFGPGTRLTVL.